A selection of T cell receptor beta chains follows, all from one sample in a study of blood T cell repertoires in COVID-19. Sequenced by immunoSEQ multiplex PCR; TCRdb stores in-frame clones only, minus some. This sample has tens of thousands of clones, with about 82% found just once. The sequencing sample was made of peripheral blood. These receptor sequences come from a man in his fifties or sixties with active COVID-19. CDR3s include the opening cysteine and the closing phenylalanine or tryptophan. Each record gives: clone size, J gene, D gene, V gene, CDR3 protein, CDR3 DNA. The D gene is left open where the match is weak. Clone size, where shown, is once, few, many, or a class for clones that have expanded.

- TRBJ2-7 TRBD2 TRBV3-1/TRBV3-2 CASSQDMLLAGYRSSYEQYF TGTGCCAGCAGCCAAGATATGTTGCTAGCGGGGTACCGAAGCTCCTACGAGCAGTACTTC
- TRBJ2-7 TRBD1 TRBV3-1/TRBV3-2 CASSQRPGTGTYEQYF TGTGCCAGCAGCCAACGTCCCGGGACAGGGACGTACGAGCAGTACTTC
- TRBJ2-2 TRBD1 TRBV27 CASSLYLGQGMTGELFF TGTGCCAGCAGTTTATATCTGGGACAGGGAATGACCGGGGAGCTGTTTTTT
- TRBJ1-2 - TRBV12-3/TRBV12-4 CASSLYYGYTF TGTGCCAGCAGTCTCTACTATGGCTACACCTTC
- TRBJ1-2 - TRBV28 CASMVATGPYGYTF TGTGCCAGCATGGTGGCCACAGGGCCCTATGGCTACACCTTC
- TRBJ1-3 TRBD1 TRBV20-1 CSASNWGTGGGNTIYF TGCAGTGCTAGTAATTGGGGGACAGGGGGTGGAAACACCATATATTTT
- TRBJ1-4 - TRBV4-3 CASSSDRTTEKLFF TGCGCCAGCAGCTCCGACAGGACAACGGAAAAACTGTTTTTT
- TRBJ2-7 TRBD2 TRBV5-4 CASSMTSMLGAEQYF TGTGCCAGCAGCATGACTAGCATGCTCGGGGCGGAGCAGTACTTC
- TRBJ1-6 - TRBV4-3 CASSQDVSDSPLHF TGCGCCAGCAGCCAAGATGTGTCCGATTCACCCCTCCACTTT
- TRBJ1-2 - TRBV6-5 CASGAGNYGYTF TGTGCCAGCGGGGCGGGAAACTATGGCTACACCTTC
- TRBJ2-1 TRBD2 TRBV15 CATSRDSQRGVNEQFF TGTGCCACCAGCAGAGATTCTCAGCGGGGGGTCAATGAGCAGTTCTTC
- TRBJ2-7 - TRBV6-5 CASRQISSYEQYF TGTGCCAGCAGACAGATTAGCTCCTACGAGCAGTACTTC
- TRBJ2-3 - TRBV19 CASSIPGAGVDTQYF TGTGCCAGTAGTATACCAGGAGCCGGGGTGGATACGCAGTATTTT
- TRBJ1-1 TRBD1 TRBV28 CASSPDRVSAFF TGTGCCAGTTCCCCGGACAGGGTTTCAGCTTTCTTT
- TRBJ2-5 - TRBV7-2 CASSLAGTAQETQYF TGTGCCAGCAGCCTGGCCGGGACTGCTCAAGAGACCCAGTACTTC
- TRBJ1-5 - TRBV30 CAWSVQTTSNQPQHF TGTGCCTGGAGTGTACAGACAACTAGCAATCAGCCCCAGCATTTT
- TRBJ2-7 TRBD1 TRBV11-1 CASSLTGLRYEQYF TGTGCCAGCAGCTTGACAGGGCTGAGGTACGAGCAGTACTTC
- TRBJ2-3 TRBD2 TRBV6-4 CASSAGAGVTDTQYF TGTGCCAGCAGTGCAGGAGCGGGAGTAACAGATACGCAGTATTTT
- TRBJ2-1 TRBD2 TRBV5-1 CASSLSPSGSNEQFF TGCGCCAGCAGCTTGTCTCCTAGCGGTTCCAATGAGCAGTTCTTC
once TRBJ2-7 TRBD1 TRBV29-1 CSVATRDRVGDEQYF TGCAGCGTCGCGACAAGGGACAGGGTGGGCGACGAGCAGTACTTC
- TRBJ2-1 TRBD2 TRBV29-1 CSVPLAGRTMTQFF TGCAGCGTGCCACTAGCGGGACGTACAATGACGCAGTTCTTC
- TRBJ1-2 - TRBV19 CASSEPGYGYTF TGTGCCAGTAGTGAGCCAGGCTATGGCTACACCTTC
- TRBJ2-7 - TRBV3-1/TRBV3-2 CASSRLVSSYEQYF TGTGCCAGCAGCCGCCTGGTGAGCTCCTACGAGCAGTACTTC
- TRBJ1-1 TRBD1 TRBV5-1 CASSLDTGARGSEAFF TGCGCCAGCAGCTTGGATACAGGGGCCCGGGGCAGTGAAGCTTTCTTT
- TRBJ2-1 - TRBV7-2 CASRVDRDFEFF TGTGCCAGCAGAGTAGACAGGGACTTTGAGTTCTTC
- TRBJ2-5 - TRBV7-2 CASSLAGAQETQYF TGTGCCAGCAGCTTAGCAGGGGCCCAAGAGACCCAGTACTTC
- TRBJ2-1 - TRBV5-4 CASSLGGIGGMNEQFF TGTGCCAGCAGCTTGGGGGGAATAGGGGGAATGAATGAGCAGTTCTTC
- TRBJ2-3 - TRBV21-1 CASSNPEPGLAMFPDTQYF TGTGCCAGCAGCAACCCAGAACCGGGACTAGCGATGTTCCCAGATACGCAGTATTTT
- TRBJ1-3 - TRBV7-9 CASSLGYETAGNTIYF TGTGCCAGCAGCTTAGGTTATGAGACTGCTGGAAACACCATATATTTT
- TRBJ1-1 - TRBV5-1 CASSTAGGNTEAFF TGCGCCAGCAGCACTGCCGGAGGTAACACTGAAGCTTTCTTT
once TRBJ2-1 - TRBV13 CASSRLRGTSYNEQFF TGTGCCAGCAGCCGACTTAGGGGGACCTCCTACAATGAGCAGTTCTTC
- TRBJ2-7 TRBD2 TRBV27 CASIPIYTGGSYEQYF TGTGCCAGCATCCCTATTTATACGGGAGGGTCCTACGAGCAGTACTTC
- TRBJ2-3 - TRBV7-2 CASRDSFTDTQYF TGTGCCAGCAGGGACTCCTTCACAGATACGCAGTATTTT
- TRBJ1-5 - TRBV13 CASLCGWSNQPQHF TGTGCCAGCTTATGCGGGTGGAGCAATCAGCCCCAGCATTTT
once TRBJ1-4 - TRBV2 CASSTRNNEKLFF TGTGCCAGCAGTACCAGGAATAATGAAAAACTGTTTTTT
- TRBJ1-1 - TRBV9 CASSLAPTAQVEAFF TGTGCCAGCAGCCTTGCTCCGACAGCTCAGGTTGAAGCTTTCTTT
- TRBJ1-2 TRBD1 TRBV3-1/TRBV3-2 CASSPRDRLTRGYTF TGTGCCAGCAGCCCCCGGGACAGGTTAACTCGGGGCTACACCTTC
- TRBJ2-2 TRBD1 TRBV5-1 CASSSVGQGNTGELFF TGCGCCAGCAGCTCCGTAGGACAGGGAAACACCGGGGAGCTGTTTTTT
- TRBJ2-3 - TRBV4-2 CASSQPGDTDTQYF TGTGCCAGCAGCCAGCCGGGGGACACAGATACGCAGTATTTT
- TRBJ1-6 - TRBV7-2 CASSSRFSSYNSPLHF TGTGCCAGCAGCTCCAGGTTTAGCTCCTATAATTCACCCCTCCACTTT